This TCR beta chain was profiled in a study of graft-versus-host responses after intestinal transplantation. With respect to this clone: Antigen unknown.

The CDR3 runs 16 residues. Between the trimmed V and J ends, which lost 4 bases and 0 bases, there was a span of 10 bases. The germline CDR1 and CDR2 sequences are MGHRA and YSYEKL. Assay: immunoSEQ multiplex PCR; the TCRdb copy retains only in-frame clones and omits some. This sample has around 130,000 clones, with 90% to 95% found just once. V gene TRBV4-1 combines with J gene TRBJ2-6; D is perhaps TRBD2 (5 bases). Material: unstimulated CD4+ T cells sorted from spleen or lymph node cells, obtained before intestinal transplant. The sequence came from a human donor who received an intestinal transplant. As DNA, the CDR3 is TGCGCCAGCAGCCCCCGGACTGCCTCTGGGGCCAACGTCCTGACTTTC. Encoded protein: CASSPRTASGANVLTF.